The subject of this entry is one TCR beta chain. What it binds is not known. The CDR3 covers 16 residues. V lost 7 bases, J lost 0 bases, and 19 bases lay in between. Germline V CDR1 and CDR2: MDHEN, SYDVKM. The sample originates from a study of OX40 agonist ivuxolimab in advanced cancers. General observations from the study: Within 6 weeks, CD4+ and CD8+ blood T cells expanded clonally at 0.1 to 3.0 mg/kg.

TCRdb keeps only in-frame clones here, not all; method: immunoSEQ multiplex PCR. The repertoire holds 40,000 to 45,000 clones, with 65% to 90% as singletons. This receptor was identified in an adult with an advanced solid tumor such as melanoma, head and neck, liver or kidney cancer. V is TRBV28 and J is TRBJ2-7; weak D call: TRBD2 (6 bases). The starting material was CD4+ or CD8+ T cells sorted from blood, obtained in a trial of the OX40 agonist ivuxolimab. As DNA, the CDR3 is TGTGCCAGCAATCCCCTGGGAGGACGGAGCTCCTACGAGCAGTACTTC. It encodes CASNPLGGRSSYEQYF. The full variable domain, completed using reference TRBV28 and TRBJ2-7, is DVKVTQSSRYLVKRTGEKVFLECVQDMDHENMFWYRQDPGLGLRLIYFSYDVKMKEKGDIPEGYSVSREKKERFSLILESASTNQTSMYLCASNPLGGRSSYEQYFGPGTRLTVT.